This record covers a single TCR beta chain. A much larger clone sits a single nucleotide away, making a read error possible. The data belong to a study of CD8+CD57+ T cells in acquired aplastic anemia. Trimming took 0 bases from V and 3 from J; bases not matched to a gene: 6. Germline lookup yields CDR1 SGHRS and CDR2 YFSETQ. The CDR3 is made up of 16 amino acids. The authors sequenced patients whose flow cytometry had shown CD8+CD57+ cell expansion. Patients were therapy-naive when their blood was sampled. Profiles of TCR beta VDJ and CDR3 were generated from a genomic DNA template. TCRdb used MiXCR to reprocess the reads, holding one entry per CDR3 protein. Of 150,000 to 200,000 distinct CDR3 sequences in the sample, about half are singletons; the top ten hold about 1.8%.

This sequence was found in a human donor with aplastic anemia. This sequence joins TRBV5-1 and TRBJ1-3, with 7 bases that match TRBD1. Sequencing used sorted CD4+, CD8+, or CD8+CD57+ T cells (not recorded which) from PBMCs. DNA of the CDR3: TGCGCCAGCAGCTTGGCGGGACAGCAGTGTGGAAACACCATATATTTT. Residues: CASSLAGQQCGNTIYF.